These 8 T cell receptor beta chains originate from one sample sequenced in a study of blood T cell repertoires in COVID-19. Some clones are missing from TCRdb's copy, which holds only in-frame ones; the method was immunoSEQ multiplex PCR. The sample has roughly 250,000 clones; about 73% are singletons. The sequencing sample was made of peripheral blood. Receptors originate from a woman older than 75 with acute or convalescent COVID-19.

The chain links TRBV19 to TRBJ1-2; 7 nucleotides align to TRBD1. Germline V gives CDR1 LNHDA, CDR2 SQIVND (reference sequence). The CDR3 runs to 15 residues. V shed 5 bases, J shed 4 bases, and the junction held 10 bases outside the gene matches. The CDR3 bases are TGTGCCAGTAGTCTCTCGACGGGACAGATCTATGGCTACACCTTC. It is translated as CASSLSTGQIYGYTF.

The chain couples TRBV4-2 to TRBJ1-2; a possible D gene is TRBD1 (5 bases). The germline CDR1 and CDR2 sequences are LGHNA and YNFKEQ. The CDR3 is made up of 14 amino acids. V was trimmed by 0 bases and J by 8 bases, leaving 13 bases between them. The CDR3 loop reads CASSQERRAGGYTF. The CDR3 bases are TGTGCCAGCAGCCAAGAGCGCAGGGCGGGAGGCTACACCTTC.

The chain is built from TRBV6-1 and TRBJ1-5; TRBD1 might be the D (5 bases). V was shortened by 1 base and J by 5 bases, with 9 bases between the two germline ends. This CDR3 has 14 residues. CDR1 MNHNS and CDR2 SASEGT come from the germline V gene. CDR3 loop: CASSEGTRYQPQHF. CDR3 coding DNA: TGTGCCAGCAGTGAAGGGACACGGTATCAGCCCCAGCATTTT.

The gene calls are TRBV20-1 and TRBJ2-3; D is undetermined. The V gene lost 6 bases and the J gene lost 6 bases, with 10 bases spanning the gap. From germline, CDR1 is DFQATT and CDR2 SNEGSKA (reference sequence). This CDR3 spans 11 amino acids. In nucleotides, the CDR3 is TGCAGTGCCCCTTTCTCGGATACGCAGTATTTT. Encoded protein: CSAPFSDTQYF.

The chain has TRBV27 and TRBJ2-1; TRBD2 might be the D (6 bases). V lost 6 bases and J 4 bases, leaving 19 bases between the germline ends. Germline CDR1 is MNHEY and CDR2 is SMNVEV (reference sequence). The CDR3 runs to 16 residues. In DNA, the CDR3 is TGTGCCAGCAGGCTATCCCAGGGACTCTTGTACAATGAGCAGTTCTTC. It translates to CASRLSQGLLYNEQFF.

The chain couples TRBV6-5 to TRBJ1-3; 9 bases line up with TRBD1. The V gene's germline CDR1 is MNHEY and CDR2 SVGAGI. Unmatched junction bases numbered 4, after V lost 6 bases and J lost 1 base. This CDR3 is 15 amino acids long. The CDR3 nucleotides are TGTGCCAGCAGAGGACAGGGGACTTCTGGAAACACCATATATTTT. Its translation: CASRGQGTSGNTIYF.

The CDR3 nucleotides are TGCGCCAGCAGCTTGGCTGCAGGGGGAAGAGAGACCCAGTACTTC. Encoded protein: CASSLAAGGRETQYF. This sequence joins TRBV5-1 and TRBJ2-5; 7 bases are a match to TRBD1. J lost 4 bases, V lost 0 bases, and 6 bases had no gene match. Per germline, CDR1 SGHRS and CDR2 YFSETQ. The CDR3 is made up of 15 amino acids.

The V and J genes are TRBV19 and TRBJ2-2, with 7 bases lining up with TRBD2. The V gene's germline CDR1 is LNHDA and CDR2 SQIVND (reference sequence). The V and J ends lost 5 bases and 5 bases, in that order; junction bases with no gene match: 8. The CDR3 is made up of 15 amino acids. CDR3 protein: CASSAGTTITGELFF. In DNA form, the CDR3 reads TGTGCCAGTAGTGCCGGGACTACCATAACCGGGGAGCTGTTTTTT.